This T cell receptor beta chain was sequenced in a study of cytomegalovirus exposure and HLA in healthy donors. PCR involved 60 Vbeta and 13 Jbeta primers. The repertoire was sequenced with immunoSEQ multiplex PCR; TCRdb's copy has only in-frame clones and lacks some. In all, the sample yields 55,000 to 80,000 clones. The specimen sequenced was PBMCs. The receptor's source is a man aged 40-49 years in good health and CMV-seronegative.

CDR3 residues: CASSQDRGGRETQYF. The CDR3 DNA is TGTGCCAGCAGCCAGGACAGGGGGGGGCGAGAGACCCAGTACTTC. This rearrangement joins TRBV7-2 to TRBJ2-5; 10 bases map to TRBD1. Germline-derived CDR1 and CDR2 are SGHTA and FQGNSA. Unmatched junction bases numbered 7, after V lost 5 bases and J lost 4 bases. This CDR3 region has 15 residues.